The 9 T cell receptor beta chains presented below share a single source sample, sequenced in a study of T cells after yellow fever vaccination. Each CDR3 protein is one row after TCRdb ran MiXCR on the 5' RACE reads. Seen here are 300,000 to 350,000 distinct CDR3 sequences, roughly 4.3% observed once, and the top ten hold about 24%. The material sequenced was PBMCs, taken 5 days after the yellow fever booster vaccination. These receptor sequences come from a man between 18 and 29 years old who received the YFV17D yellow fever vaccine.

In this sample, this clonotype turned up a few times. The chain joins TRBV15 to TRBJ1-2; D gene ambiguous. Deletions cut 5 bases from V and 1 base from J, with 11 bases between. This CDR3 region has 14 residues. Germline CDR1 reads LNHNV; CDR2 reads YYDKDF (reference sequence). The CDR3 here is CATSVGGFNYGYTF. In DNA form, the CDR3 reads TGTGCCACCAGCGTGGGAGGATTTAACTATGGCTACACCTTC.

In nucleotides, the CDR3 is TGTGCCAGCAGCCACGGGACCAAAGAGACCCAGTACTTC. This sequence encodes CASSHGTKETQYF. The chain uses TRBV4-2 and TRBJ2-5, with D perhaps being TRBD1 or TRBD2 (5 bases each). V was trimmed by 3 bases and J by 3 bases, leaving 8 bases between them. The V gene's germline CDR1 is LGHNA and CDR2 YNFKEQ. The CDR3 runs 13 residues.

This clonotype showed up many times. V gene TRBV4-3 combines with J gene TRBJ2-1; D gene ambiguous. V lost 3 bases to trimming and J lost 0 bases, with 12 bases between them. This CDR3 region has 16 residues. In germline, CDR1 is LGHNA, CDR2 YSLEER. CDR3 coding DNA: TGCGCCAGCAGCCAGAACCCCGAGAGCTCCTACAATGAGCAGTTCTTC. Its translation is CASSQNPESSYNEQFF.

This clonotype turned up a few times. The chain couples TRBV7-6 to TRBJ1-5; possible D gene TRBD1, 6 bases. CDR1 SGHVS and CDR2 FNYEAQ come from the germline V gene. V lost 3 bases and J 4 bases, leaving 13 bases between the germline ends. CDR3 size: 15 residues. This CDR3 reads CASSLGTTSNQPQHF. The CDR3 DNA reads as TGTGCCAGCAGCTTGGGGACAACCTCGAATCAGCCCCAGCATTTT.

The genes are TRBV5-1 and TRBJ2-5, with a tentative D call TRBD2 (6 bases). Deletions cut 4 bases from V and 2 bases from J, with 15 bases between. This CDR3 contains 15 residues. In germline, CDR1 is SGHRS, CDR2 YFSETQ. CDR3 DNA: TGCGCCAGCAGCCGAGCCTGGGGGGAACAAGAGACCCAGTACTTC. Its translation is CASSRAWGEQETQYF.

This clonotype was seen ten or more times. V gene TRBV7-9 combines with J gene TRBJ1-1, with TRBD1 identical over 10 bases. Trimming at V came to 5 bases and at J to 0 bases, leaving 3 bases not matched to a gene. Germline V gene data show CDR1 as SEHNR and CDR2 as FQNEAQ (reference sequence). The CDR3 contains 15 residues. CDR3 nucleotides: TGTGCCAGCAGCGAGACAGGGGGCCTGAACACTGAAGCTTTCTTT. It specifies CASSETGGLNTEAFF.

This clonotype has more than one count but fewer than ten. CDR3 sequence: CASNREDYGYTF. The CDR3 coding sequence is TGTGCCAGCAACAGGGAGGACTATGGCTACACCTTC. The chain employs TRBV2 and TRBJ1-2; tentatively, D is TRBD1 (6 bases). The germline V gene encodes CDR1 SNHLY and CDR2 FYNNEI. The CDR3 length is 12 residues. Deletions cut 7 bases from V and 3 bases from J, with 9 bases between.

Here the CDR3 DNA reads TGTGCCAGCAGCGAGCCAGAGGGGGTCGGAACCTCTGGGGCCAACGTCCTGACTTTC. Residues: CASSEPEGVGTSGANVLTF. The J gene is TRBJ2-6, the V gene TRBV9; D may be TRBD1 (6 bases). Germline assignment: CDR1 SGDLS and CDR2 YYNGEE. This CDR3 has 19 residues. V dropped 3 bases and J dropped 0 bases, with 19 bases sitting between them.

On this clonotype itself: At one end the junction does not follow the germline gene, possibly because of a read error. This chain connects TRBV20-1 to TRBJ2-1; 12 positions agree with TRBD2. The CDR3 has 16 residues. CDR1 is DFQATT, CDR2 SNEGSKA, per germline (reference sequence). The CDR3, as DNA: TGCAGTGCTTTACTCCGACTAGCGGGGGCCTATAATGAGCAGTTCTTC. Encoded protein: CSALLRLAGAYNEQFF.